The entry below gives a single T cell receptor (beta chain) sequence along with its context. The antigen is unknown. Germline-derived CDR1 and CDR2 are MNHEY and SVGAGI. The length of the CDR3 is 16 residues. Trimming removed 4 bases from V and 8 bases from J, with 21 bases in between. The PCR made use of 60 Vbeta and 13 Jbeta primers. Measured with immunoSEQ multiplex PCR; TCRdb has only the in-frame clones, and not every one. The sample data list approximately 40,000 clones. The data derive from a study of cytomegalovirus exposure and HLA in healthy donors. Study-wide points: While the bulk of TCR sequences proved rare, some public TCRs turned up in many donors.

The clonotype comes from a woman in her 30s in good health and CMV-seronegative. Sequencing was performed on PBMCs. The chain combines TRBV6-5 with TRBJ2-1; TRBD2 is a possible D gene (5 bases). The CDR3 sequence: CASSWAVGVRVDEQFF. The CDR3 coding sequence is TGTGCCAGCAGTTGGGCAGTGGGAGTGAGGGTCGATGAGCAGTTCTTC.